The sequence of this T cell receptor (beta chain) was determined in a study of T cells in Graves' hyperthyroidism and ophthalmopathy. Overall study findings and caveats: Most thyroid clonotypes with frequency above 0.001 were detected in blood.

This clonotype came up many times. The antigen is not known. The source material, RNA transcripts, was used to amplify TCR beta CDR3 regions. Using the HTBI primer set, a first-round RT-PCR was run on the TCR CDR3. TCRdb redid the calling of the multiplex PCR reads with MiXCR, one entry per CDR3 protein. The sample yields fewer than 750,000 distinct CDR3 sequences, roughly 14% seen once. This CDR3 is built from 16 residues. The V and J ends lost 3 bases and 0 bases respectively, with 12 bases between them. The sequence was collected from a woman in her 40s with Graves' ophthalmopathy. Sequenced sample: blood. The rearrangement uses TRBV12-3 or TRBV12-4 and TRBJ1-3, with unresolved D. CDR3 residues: CASSLGLLSSGNTIYF. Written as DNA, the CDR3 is TGTGCCAGCAGTTTGGGTCTGTTGAGCTCTGGAAACACCATATATTTT.